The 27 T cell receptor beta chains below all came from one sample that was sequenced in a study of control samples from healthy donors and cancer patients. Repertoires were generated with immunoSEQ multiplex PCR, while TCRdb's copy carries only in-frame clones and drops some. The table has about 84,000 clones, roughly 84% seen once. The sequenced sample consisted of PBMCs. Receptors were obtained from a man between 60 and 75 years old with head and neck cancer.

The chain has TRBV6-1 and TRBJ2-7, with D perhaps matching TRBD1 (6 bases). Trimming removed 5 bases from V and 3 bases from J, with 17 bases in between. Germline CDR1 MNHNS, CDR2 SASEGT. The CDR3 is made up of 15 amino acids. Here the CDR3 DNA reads TGTGCCAGCAGTAATAGGGGCTTACAGGGCTACGAGCAGTACTTC. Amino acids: CASSNRGLQGYEQYF.

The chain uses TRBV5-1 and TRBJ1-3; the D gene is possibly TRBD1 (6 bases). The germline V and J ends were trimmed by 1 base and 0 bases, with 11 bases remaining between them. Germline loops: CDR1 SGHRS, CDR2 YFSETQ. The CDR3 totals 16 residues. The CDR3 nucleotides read TGCGCCAGCAGCTTGTATGGGGGGCCCTCTGGAAACACCATATATTTT. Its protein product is CASSLYGGPSGNTIYF.

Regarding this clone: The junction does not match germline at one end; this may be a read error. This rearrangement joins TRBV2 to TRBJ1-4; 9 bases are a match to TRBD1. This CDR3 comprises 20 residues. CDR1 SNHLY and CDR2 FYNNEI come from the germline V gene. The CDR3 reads CASTALGTSGTGRTNEKPFF. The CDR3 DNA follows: TGTGCCAGCACCGCTTTAGGGACTTCCGGGACAGGGAGGACTAATGAAAAACCGTTTTTT.

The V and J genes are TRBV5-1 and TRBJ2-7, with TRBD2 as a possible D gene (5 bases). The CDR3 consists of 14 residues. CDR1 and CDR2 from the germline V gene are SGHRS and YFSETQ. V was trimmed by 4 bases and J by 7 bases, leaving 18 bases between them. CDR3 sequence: CASSVGAFPGEQYF. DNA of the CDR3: TGCGCCAGCAGCGTAGGAGCGTTCCCGGGGGAGCAGTACTTC.

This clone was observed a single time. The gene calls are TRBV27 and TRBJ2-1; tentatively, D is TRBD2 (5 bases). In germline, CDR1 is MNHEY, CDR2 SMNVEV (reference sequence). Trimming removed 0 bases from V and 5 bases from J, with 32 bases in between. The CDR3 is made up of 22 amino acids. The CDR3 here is CASSLSRSGILKVSRNHNEQFF. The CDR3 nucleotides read TGTGCCAGCAGTTTATCAAGGTCCGGGATCCTTAAGGTATCGAGGAACCACAATGAGCAGTTCTTC.

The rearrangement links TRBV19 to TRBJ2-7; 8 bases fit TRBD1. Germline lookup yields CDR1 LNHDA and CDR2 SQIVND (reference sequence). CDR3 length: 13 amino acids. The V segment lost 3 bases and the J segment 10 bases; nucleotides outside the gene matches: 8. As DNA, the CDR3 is TGTGCCAGTAGTATGGACAGGGAAAAACTCCAGTACTTC. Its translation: CASSMDREKLQYF.

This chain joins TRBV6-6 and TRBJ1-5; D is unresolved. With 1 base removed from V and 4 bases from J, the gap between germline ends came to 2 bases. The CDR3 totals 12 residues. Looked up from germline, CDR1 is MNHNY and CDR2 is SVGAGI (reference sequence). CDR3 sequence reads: CASSYLNQPQHF. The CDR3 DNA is TGTGCCAGCAGTTACTTAAATCAGCCCCAGCATTTT.

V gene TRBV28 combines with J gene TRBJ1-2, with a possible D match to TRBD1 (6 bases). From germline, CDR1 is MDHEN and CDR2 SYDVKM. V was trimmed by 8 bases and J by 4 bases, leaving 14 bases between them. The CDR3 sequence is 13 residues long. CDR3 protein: CASQRTVFYGYTF. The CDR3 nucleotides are TGTGCCAGCCAAAGGACAGTGTTCTATGGCTACACCTTC.

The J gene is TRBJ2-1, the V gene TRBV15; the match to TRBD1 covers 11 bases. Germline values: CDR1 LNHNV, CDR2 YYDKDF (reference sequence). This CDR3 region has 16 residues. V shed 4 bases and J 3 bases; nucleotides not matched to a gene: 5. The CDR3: CATSIPGQGDYNEQFF. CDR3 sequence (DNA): TGTGCCACCAGCATACCGGGACAGGGGGACTACAATGAGCAGTTCTTC.

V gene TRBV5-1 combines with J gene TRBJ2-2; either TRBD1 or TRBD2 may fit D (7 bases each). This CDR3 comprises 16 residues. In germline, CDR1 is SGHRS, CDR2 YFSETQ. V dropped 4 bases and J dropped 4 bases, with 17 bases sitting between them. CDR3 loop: CASSPQRDSGTGELFF. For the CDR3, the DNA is TGCGCCAGCAGCCCTCAGCGGGACAGTGGCACCGGGGAGCTGTTTTTT. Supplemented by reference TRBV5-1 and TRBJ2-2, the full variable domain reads KAGVTQTPRYLIKTRGQQVTLSCSPISGHRSVSWYQQTPGQGLQFLFEYFSETQRNKGNFPGRFSGRQFSNSRSEMNVSTLELGDSALYLCASSPQRDSGTGELFFGEGSRLTVL.

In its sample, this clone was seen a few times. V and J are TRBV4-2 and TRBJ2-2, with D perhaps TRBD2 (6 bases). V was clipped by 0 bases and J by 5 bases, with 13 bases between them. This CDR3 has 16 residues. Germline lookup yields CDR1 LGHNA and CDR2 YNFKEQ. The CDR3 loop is CASSQDAGIGTGELFF. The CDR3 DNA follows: TGTGCCAGCAGCCAAGATGCGGGAATAGGGACCGGGGAGCTGTTTTTT.

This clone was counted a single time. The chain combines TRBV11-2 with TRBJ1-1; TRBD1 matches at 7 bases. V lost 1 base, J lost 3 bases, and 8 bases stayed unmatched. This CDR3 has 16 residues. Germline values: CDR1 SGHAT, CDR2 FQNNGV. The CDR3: CASSLGWGQWDTEAFF. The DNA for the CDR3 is TGTGCCAGCAGCTTAGGGTGGGGACAGTGGGACACTGAAGCTTTCTTT.

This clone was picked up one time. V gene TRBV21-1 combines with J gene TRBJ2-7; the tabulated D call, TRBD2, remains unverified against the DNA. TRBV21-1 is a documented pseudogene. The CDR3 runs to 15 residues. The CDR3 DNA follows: TGTGCCAGCAGCGGGACTAGCGGGAGCTCCTACGAGCAGTACTTC. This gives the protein CASSGTSGSSYEQYF.

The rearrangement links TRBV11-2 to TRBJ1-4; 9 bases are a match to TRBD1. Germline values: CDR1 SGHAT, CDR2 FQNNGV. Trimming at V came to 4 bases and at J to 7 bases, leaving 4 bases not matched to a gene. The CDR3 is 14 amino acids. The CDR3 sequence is CASSYRGRGEKLFF. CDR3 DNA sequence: TGTGCCAGCAGCTACAGGGGGCGCGGTGAAAAACTGTTTTTT.

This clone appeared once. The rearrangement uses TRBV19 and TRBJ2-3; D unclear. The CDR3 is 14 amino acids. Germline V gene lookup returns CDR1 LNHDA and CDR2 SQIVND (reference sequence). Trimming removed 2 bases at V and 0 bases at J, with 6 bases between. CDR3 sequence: CASSIQPSTDTQYF. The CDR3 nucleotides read TGTGCCAGTAGTATACAACCGAGCACAGATACGCAGTATTTT.

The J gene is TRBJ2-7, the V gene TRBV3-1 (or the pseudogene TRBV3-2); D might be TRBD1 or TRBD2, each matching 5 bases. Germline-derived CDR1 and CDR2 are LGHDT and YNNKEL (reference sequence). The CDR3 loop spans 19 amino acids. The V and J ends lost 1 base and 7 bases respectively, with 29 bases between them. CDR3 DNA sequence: TGTGCCAGCAGCCAAGTTGGGATGGGACCGAGCCTAAGCGTGGGGGAGCAGTACTTC. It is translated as CASSQVGMGPSLSVGEQYF.

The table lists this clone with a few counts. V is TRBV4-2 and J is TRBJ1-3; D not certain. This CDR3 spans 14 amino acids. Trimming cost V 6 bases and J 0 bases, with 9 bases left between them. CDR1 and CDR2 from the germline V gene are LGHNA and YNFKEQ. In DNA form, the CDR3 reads TGTGCCAGCAGTCGTGACTACTCTGGAAACACCATATATTTT. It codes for CASSRDYSGNTIYF.

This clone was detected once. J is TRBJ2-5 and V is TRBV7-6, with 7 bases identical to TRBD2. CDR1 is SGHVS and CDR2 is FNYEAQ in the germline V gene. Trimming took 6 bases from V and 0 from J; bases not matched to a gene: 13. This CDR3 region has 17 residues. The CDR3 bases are TGTGCCAGCAGGTCCAGAAGCGGGAATCCGTACCAAGAGACCCAGTACTTC. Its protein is CASRSRSGNPYQETQYF.

Here the CDR3 DNA reads TGTGCCAGCAGCCCGCTTCGTTCCGGACAGGGGTTTTGGTACGAGCAGTACTTC. It translates to CASSPLRSGQGFWYEQYF. The chain links TRBV7-9 to TRBJ2-7; 9 bases fit TRBD1. The V gene's germline CDR1 is SEHNR and CDR2 FQNEAQ (reference sequence). V gave up 5 bases and J gave up 4 bases; unmatched junction bases: 18. The CDR3 extends over 18 amino acids.

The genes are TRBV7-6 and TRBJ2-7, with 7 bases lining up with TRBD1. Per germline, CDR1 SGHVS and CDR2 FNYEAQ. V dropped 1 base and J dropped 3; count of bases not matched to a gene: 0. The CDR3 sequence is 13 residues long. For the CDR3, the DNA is TGTGCCAGCAGCTTAGGGGACAGCTACGAGCAGTACTTC. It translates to CASSLGDSYEQYF. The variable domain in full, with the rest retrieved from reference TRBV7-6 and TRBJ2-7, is GAGVSQSPRYKVTKRGQDVALRCDPISGHVSLYWYRQALGQGPEFLTYFNYEAQQDKSGLPNDRFSAERPEGSISTLTIQRTEQRDSAMYRCASSLGDSYEQYFGPGTRLTVT.

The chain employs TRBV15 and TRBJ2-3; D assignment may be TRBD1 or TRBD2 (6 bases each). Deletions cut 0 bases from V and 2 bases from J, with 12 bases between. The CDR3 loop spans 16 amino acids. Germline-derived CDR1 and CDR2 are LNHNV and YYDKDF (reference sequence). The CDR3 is CATSRDRRGHTDTQYF. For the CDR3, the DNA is TGTGCCACCAGCAGAGATCGGAGGGGACACACAGATACGCAGTATTTT. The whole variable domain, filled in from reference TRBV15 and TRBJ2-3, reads DAMVIQNPRYQVTQFGKPVTLSCSQTLNHNVMYWYQQKSSQAPKLLFHYYDKDFNNEADTPDNFQSRRPNTSFCFLDIRSPGLGDTAMYLCATSRDRRGHTDTQYFGPGTRLTVL.

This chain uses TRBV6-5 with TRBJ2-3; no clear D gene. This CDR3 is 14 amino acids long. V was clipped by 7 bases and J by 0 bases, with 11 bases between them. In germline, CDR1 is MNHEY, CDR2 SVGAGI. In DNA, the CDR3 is TGTGCCAGCAATTTAGATTTTAGCACAGATACGCAGTATTTT. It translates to CASNLDFSTDTQYF.

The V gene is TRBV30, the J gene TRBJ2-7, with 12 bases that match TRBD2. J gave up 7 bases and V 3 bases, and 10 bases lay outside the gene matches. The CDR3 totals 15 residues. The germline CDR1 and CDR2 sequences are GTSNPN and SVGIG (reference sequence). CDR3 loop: CAWSQGLAGISEQYF. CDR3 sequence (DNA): TGTGCCTGGAGCCAAGGACTAGCGGGGATCTCAGAGCAGTACTTC.

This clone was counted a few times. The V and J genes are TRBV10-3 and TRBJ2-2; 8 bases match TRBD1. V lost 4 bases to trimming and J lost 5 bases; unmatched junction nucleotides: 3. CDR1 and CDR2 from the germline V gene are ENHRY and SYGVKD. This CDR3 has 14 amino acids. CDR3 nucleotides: TGTGCCATCAGTGGGACAGGGTATACCGGGGAGCTGTTTTTT. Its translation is CAISGTGYTGELFF.

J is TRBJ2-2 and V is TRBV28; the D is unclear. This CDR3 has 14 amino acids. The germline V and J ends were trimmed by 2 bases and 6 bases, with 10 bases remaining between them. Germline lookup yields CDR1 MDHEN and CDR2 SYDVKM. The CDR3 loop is CASSLGNRPGELFF. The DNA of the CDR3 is TGTGCCAGCAGTTTAGGGAATAGACCCGGGGAGCTGTTTTTT.

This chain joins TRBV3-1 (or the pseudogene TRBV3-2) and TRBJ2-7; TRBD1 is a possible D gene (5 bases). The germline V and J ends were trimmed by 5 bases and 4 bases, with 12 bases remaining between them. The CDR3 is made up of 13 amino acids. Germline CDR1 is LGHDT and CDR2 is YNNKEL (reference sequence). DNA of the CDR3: TGTGCCAGCAGCTATATGCAGGGTTACGAGCAGTACTTC. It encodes CASSYMQGYEQYF.

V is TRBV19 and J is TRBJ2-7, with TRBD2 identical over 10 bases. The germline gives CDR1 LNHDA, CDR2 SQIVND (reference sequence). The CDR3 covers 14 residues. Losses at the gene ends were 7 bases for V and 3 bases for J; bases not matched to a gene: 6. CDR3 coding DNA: TGTGCCAGTACTAGCGGGGGAGAACACTACGAGCAGTACTTC. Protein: CASTSGGEHYEQYF.